This TCR beta chain originates from a study of T cells expressing NK-cell markers. CDR1 and CDR2 from the germline V gene are LGHNA and YSLEER. CDR3 size: 17 residues. TCRdb re-analyzed the 5' RACE reads; it lists each CDR3 protein once, without DNA. Its listing shows approximately 150,000 distinct CDR3 sequences. The receptor comes from a man younger than 30 in good health. Material for sequencing was blood T cells: a sorted CD56 or NKG2C T cell subset, CD4+ or CD8+ T cells, or bulk PBMC T cells (not recorded which). V gene TRBV4-3 combines with J gene TRBJ2-1; lacking DNA, the TRBD1 call made by TCRdb goes unchecked. CDR3 loop: CASSQDGAGQGYNEQFF.